A single sample gave rise to the 7 T cell receptor beta chains below, sequenced in a study of a mutant IDH1 vaccine in newly diagnosed glioma (dated by TCRdb to about 2021). Per the publication, the time point label means: week 47, end of study. A 20-mer mutant IDH1 peptide at 300 micrograms in Montanide made up each vaccine dose, which was injected subcutaneously together with topical imiquimod. Their antigens are not known. The receptor library was made with the immunoSEQ multiplex PCR assay. Sourced from immuneACCESS, this table was stored by TCRdb with only in-frame sequences that have V and J called. A share of the clones is absent; for the studies checked, an unresolved V gene accounts for under half, and the remainder has no known explanation. The sample table records about 59,000 clones; around 83% of these occur just once. The top ten hold 3.5% to 4.5% of the sample. This sample comprised PBMCs, obtained from a glioma patient whose treatment included an IDH1 peptide vaccine. These TCRs come from a man aged 25 to 45 with glioma.

V and J are TRBV9 and TRBJ2-7; the match to TRBD2 covers 9 bases. In germline, CDR1 is SGDLS, CDR2 YYNGEE. The CDR3 sequence is 15 residues long. V shed 3 bases and J 2 bases; nucleotides not matched to a gene: 6. The CDR3 nucleotides read TGTGCCAGCAGCGAGGGGAGCGGGGGGACCTACGAGCAGTACTTC. Translated: CASSEGSGGTYEQYF. The variable domain in full, with the rest retrieved from reference TRBV9 and TRBJ2-7, is DSGVTQTPKHLITATGQRVTLRCSPRSGDLSVYWYQQSLDQGLQFLIQYYNGEERAKGNILERFSAQQFPDLHSELNLSSLELGDSALYFCASSEGSGGTYEQYFGPGTRLTVT.

The chain carries TRBV5-1 and TRBJ1-1; D is unclear. Per the germline V gene, CDR1 is SGHRS and CDR2 is YFSETQ. The V and J ends lost 4 bases and 7 bases respectively, with 17 bases between them. This CDR3 contains 14 residues. This chain's CDR3 is CASSPGEDPFEAFF. The CDR3, as DNA: TGCGCCAGCAGCCCCGGGGAGGACCCCTTTGAAGCTTTCTTT.

This chain links TRBV6-4 with TRBJ1-3; TRBD1 might be the D (5 bases). The CDR3 extends over 14 amino acids. V gave up 7 bases and J gave up 6 bases, with 16 bases separating them. Germline values: CDR1 MRHNA, CDR2 SNTAGT. CDR3 residues: CASNDSGNINTIYF. The CDR3 bases are TGTGCCAGCAACGACAGCGGTAACATAAACACCATATATTTT.

Only one count was recorded for this clone. The chain uses TRBV6-5 and TRBJ2-6; D is undetermined. V was trimmed by 0 bases and J by 8 bases, leaving 2 bases between them. Germline CDR1 and CDR2: MNHEY and SVGAGI. The CDR3 runs to 12 residues. CDR3 sequence (DNA): TGTGCCAGCAGTTACTCCCCCAACGTCCTGACTTTC. Residues: CASSYSPNVLTF.

In its sample, this clone was seen once. Other DNA sequences in the sample encode the same CDR3. The V and J genes are TRBV6-6 and TRBJ2-2, with 7 bases that match TRBD1. CDR3 size: 15 residues. The germline V gene has CDR1 MNHNY and CDR2 SVGAGI (reference sequence). V lost 7 bases and J lost 0; bases outside the gene matches: 5. CDR3 DNA sequence: TGTGCCAGCATTAAGGGACAGCCGAACACCGGGGAGCTGTTTTTT. Translation gives CASIKGQPNTGELFF.

As DNA, the CDR3 is TGCGCCAGCAGTACTACTAGCGGGACGAACACCGGGGAGCTGTTTTTT. It is translated as CASSTTSGTNTGELFF. V gene TRBV10-2 combines with J gene TRBJ2-2, with 10 bases that match TRBD2. Germline V gene sequence: CDR1 WSHSY, CDR2 SAAADI. The junction had 3 bases not matched to a gene; V was cut back by 5 bases and J by 0 bases. There are 16 residues in the CDR3.

This chain connects TRBV11-2 to TRBJ1-5; D is uncertain. The length of the CDR3 is 13 residues. V lost 2 bases to trimming and J lost 4 bases, with 6 bases between them. Germline V gives CDR1 SGHAT, CDR2 FQNNGV. The CDR3 protein is CASSLHPNQPQHF. The CDR3 bases are TGTGCCAGCAGCTTACATCCAAATCAGCCCCAGCATTTT.